These 2 T cell receptor beta chains came from one sample sequenced in a study of blood T cell repertoires in COVID-19. Sequencing used immunoSEQ multiplex PCR; TCRdb keeps in-frame clones, though not all of them. The table has tens of thousands of clones, around 90% seen once. The sequencing sample was made of peripheral blood. These receptors originate from a man over 45 with acute or convalescent COVID-19.

The chain recombines TRBV9 with TRBJ1-1, with D possibly being TRBD1 (6 bases). The V and J ends lost 0 bases and 5 bases respectively, with 11 bases between them. The V gene's germline CDR1 is SGDLS and CDR2 YYNGEE. The CDR3 is made up of 14 amino acids. CDR3 protein: CASSVGSGETEAFF. The CDR3 nucleotides are TGTGCCAGCAGCGTAGGATCAGGGGAGACTGAAGCTTTCTTT.

The chain recombines TRBV6-4 with TRBJ2-3; 8 nucleotides match TRBD2. The CDR3 contains 15 residues. The germline gives CDR1 MRHNA, CDR2 SNTAGT. V shed 3 bases and J 3 bases; nucleotides not matched to a gene: 5. CDR3 coding DNA: TGTGCCAGCAGTGAGGTGAGCGGGAGTACAGATACGCAGTATTTT. Translated: CASSEVSGSTDTQYF.